A single sample is the source of the 8 T cell receptor beta chains below, sequenced in a study of cytomegalovirus exposure and HLA in healthy donors. The repertoire was sequenced with immunoSEQ multiplex PCR; TCRdb's copy has only in-frame clones and lacks some. The table includes about 140,000 clones, roughly 81% detected once. The sequenced material came from PBMCs. Receptor source: a woman aged 25 to 45 in good health and CMV-seronegative.

As DNA, the CDR3 is TGTGCCAGCAGCCAACTAGCGGGTAGGGATACGCAGTATTTT. Amino acid sequence: CASSQLAGRDTQYF. The chain carries TRBV6-6 and TRBJ2-3; 9 bases map to TRBD2. The CDR3 is 14 residues long. V shed 6 bases, J shed 6 bases, and the junction held 7 bases outside the gene matches. Germline CDR1 reads MNHNY; CDR2 reads SVGAGI (reference sequence).

V and J are TRBV28 and TRBJ1-3; D is ambiguous. CDR3 length: 14 residues. The V end lost 7 bases, the J end lost 1 base, and 11 bases lay between the germline ends. Germline assignment: CDR1 MDHEN and CDR2 SYDVKM. The CDR3 DNA reads TGTGCCAGCACTGAGGCGGGATCTGGAAACACCATATATTTT. Amino acid sequence: CASTEAGSGNTIYF.

The chain employs TRBV19 and TRBJ2-7; D remains ambiguous. The germline gives CDR1 LNHDA, CDR2 SQIVND (reference sequence). The CDR3 covers 11 residues. V was trimmed by 5 bases and J by 3 bases, leaving 5 bases between them. CDR3 loop: CASSHGYEQYF. The CDR3 DNA reads as TGTGCCAGTAGTCACGGCTACGAGCAGTACTTC. Using reference TRBV19 and TRBJ2-7 for the parts outside the CDR3, the full variable domain is DGGITQSPKYLFRKEGQNVTLSCEQNLNHDAMYWYRQDPGQGLRLIYYSQIVNDFQKGDIAEGYSVSREKKESFPLTVTSAQKNPTAFYLCASSHGYEQYFGPGTRLTVT.

On this clone: Other DNA sequences from this sample encode an identical CDR3 as well. This sequence joins TRBV5-1 and TRBJ2-3, with 8 bases that match TRBD1. This CDR3 is 15 amino acids long. With V trimmed by 1 base and J by 1 base, 2 bases remained unmatched. Per germline, CDR1 SGHRS and CDR2 YFSETQ. CDR3: CASSLQGAGTDTQYF. The CDR3 DNA follows: TGCGCCAGCAGCTTGCAGGGGGCTGGCACAGATACGCAGTATTTT.

The chain combines TRBV6-5 with TRBJ1-1; D ambiguous. Trimming stripped 0 bases from V and 3 bases from J, with 5 bases between. The V gene's germline CDR1 is MNHEY and CDR2 SVGAGI. CDR3 length: 13 residues. The CDR3 reads CASSYSFDTEAFF. In nucleotides, the CDR3 is TGTGCCAGCAGTTACTCGTTCGACACTGAAGCTTTCTTT.

This clone occurred a few times. The chain combines TRBV6-1 with TRBJ1-6; maybe TRBD1 (5 bases). The CDR3 runs 14 residues. Germline lookup yields CDR1 MNHNS and CDR2 SASEGT. Trimming stripped 8 bases from V and 10 bases from J, with 18 bases between. CDR3: CASHATGLGSPLHF. In DNA, the CDR3 is TGTGCCAGCCACGCAACAGGCTTGGGGTCACCCCTCCACTTT.

The chain carries TRBV6-1 and TRBJ1-2; 7 nucleotides align to TRBD1. The CDR3 runs 17 residues. The germline V gene encodes CDR1 MNHNS and CDR2 SASEGT. The V and J ends lost 4 bases and 5 bases, in that order; junction bases with no gene match: 16. This chain's CDR3 is CASSGRGQVLGFYGYTF. The CDR3 nucleotides are TGTGCCAGCAGTGGTCGAGGACAGGTCCTTGGCTTTTATGGCTACACCTTC.

The chain has TRBV5-6 and TRBJ2-3, with 7 bases matching TRBD1. CDR1 SGHDT and CDR2 YYEEEE come from the germline V gene. Losses at the gene ends were 3 bases for V and 1 base for J; bases not matched to a gene: 5. The length of the CDR3 is 15 residues. CDR3 nucleotide sequence: TGTGCCAGCAGCTATGACAGGGTTCGCACAGATACGCAGTATTTT. Protein sequence: CASSYDRVRTDTQYF.